The entry that follows covers one T cell receptor beta chain sequence. Sequencing used immunoSEQ multiplex PCR; TCRdb keeps in-frame clones, though not all of them. The repertoire holds about 2.2 million clones, with 90% to 95% as singletons. V lost 1 base, J lost 6 bases, and 13 bases lay in between. CDR3 size: 15 residues. Per germline, CDR1 LGHNA and CDR2 YSLEER. The data originate from a study of shared clonotypes between healthy human individuals. CD45RO-negative cells were positively selected for CCR7, leaving out terminally differentiated effector memory CD45RA+ cells. All donors were Caucasian adults living in Nashville, Tennessee.

The sequence came from a man between 18 and 29 years old in good health. Some clones in this sample may be carry-over from other donors' samples. Specimen: naive CD8+ T cells from PBMCs. The chain recombines TRBV4-3 with TRBJ2-1; D not certain. Written as DNA, the CDR3 is TGCGCCAGCAGCCAAGGACTGGCTTTAGTCAATGAGCAGTTCTTC. Translating gives CASSQGLALVNEQFF.